This T cell receptor beta chain was documented in a study of cytomegalovirus exposure and HLA in healthy donors. This CDR3 is built from 14 residues. Trimming shortened V by 3 bases and J by 5 bases, and 15 bases separated the two germline ends. CDR1 is SGDLS and CDR2 is YYNGEE in the germline V gene. Some clones are missing from TCRdb's copy, which holds only in-frame ones; the method was immunoSEQ multiplex PCR. The data hold about 58,000 clones, with about 88% observed a single time. The donors formed part of the approximately 110-subject validation cohort, distinct from the 666-subject first cohort.

The sample comprised PBMCs. This TCR was recovered from a man between 18 and 35 years old in good health and CMV-seronegative. The rearrangement uses TRBV9 and TRBJ2-7, with D perhaps TRBD2 (5 bases). This chain's CDR3 is CASSAEGRGNEQYF. The CDR3 bases are TGTGCCAGCAGCGCCGAGGGCCGAGGTAACGAGCAGTACTTC.